The T cell receptor beta chain described here comes from a study of OX40 agonist ivuxolimab in advanced cancers. The overall study: Recorded diagnoses for dose-escalation patients were hepatocellular carcinoma, melanoma, renal cell or head and neck cancer. Overall study results and limits: Blood T cells, both CD4+ and CD8+, expanded clonally by week 6 at 0.1 to 3.0 mg/kg. Among T cells, CD8+ cells averaged more expanded clones than CD4+ cells. It was not determined which antigens were specifically recognized by the peripheral T cells that had undergone clonal expansion.

The germline V gene has CDR1 SGDLS and CDR2 YYNGEE. The CDR3 sequence is 16 residues long. V lost 3 bases, J lost 4 bases, and 7 bases stayed unmatched. Comments on this clone: Its target is not known.

Profiled with immunoSEQ multiplex PCR; TCRdb holds only in-frame clones, not every one. The sample shows tens of thousands of clones, over 65% of them seen only once. The chain couples TRBV9 to TRBJ1-4; 9 bases are shared with TRBD1. The specimen was CD4+ or CD8+ T cells sorted from blood, collected in a trial of the OX40 agonist ivuxolimab. This receptor was obtained from an adult with an advanced solid tumor such as melanoma, head and neck, liver or kidney cancer. The CDR3 reads CASSEGGTGNNEKLFF. Here the CDR3 DNA reads TGTGCCAGCAGCGAGGGGGGGACAGGGAATAATGAAAAACTGTTTTTT.